The 8 T cell receptor beta chains reported below all come from one sample, sequenced in a study of monozygotic twins with cystic fibrosis. Using immunoSEQ multiplex PCR, the repertoire was profiled, and TCRdb retains in-frame clones only, with some absent. The sample shows about 26,000 clones, over 75% of them seen only once. Specimen: blood. These receptors all stem from a girl aged 2-10 years with cystic fibrosis.

As DNA, the CDR3 is TGTGCCAGCAGCTTTGTCGGGCCCAATCAGCCCCAGCATTTT. Residues: CASSFVGPNQPQHF. The V gene is TRBV5-6, the J gene TRBJ1-5; D unresolved. The CDR3 is 14 amino acids. The germline CDR1 and CDR2 sequences are SGHDT and YYEEEE. Trimming shortened V by 2 bases and J by 3 bases, and 9 bases separated the two germline ends.

The chain has TRBV6-5 and TRBJ1-1, with no clear D. V was cut by 6 bases and J by 5 bases, with 13 bases left in between. CDR1 and CDR2 from the germline V gene are MNHEY and SVGAGI. This CDR3 spans 13 amino acids. The CDR3 here is CASRDLGTTEAFF. DNA of the CDR3: TGTGCCAGCAGGGACTTAGGAACAACTGAAGCTTTCTTT.

This rearrangement joins TRBV9 to TRBJ2-7; 8 positions agree with TRBD1. Germline assignment: CDR1 SGDLS and CDR2 YYNGEE. Losses at the gene ends were 0 bases for V and 3 bases for J; bases not matched to a gene: 5. This CDR3 is built from 15 residues. CDR3 protein: CASSVAGGAFYEQYF. The CDR3 coding sequence is TGTGCCAGCAGCGTAGCAGGGGGCGCTTTCTACGAGCAGTACTTC.

V usage is TRBV6-1 and J usage is TRBJ2-7; perhaps TRBD1 as D (5 bases). Germline CDR1 MNHNS, CDR2 SASEGT. With 3 bases removed from V and 5 bases from J, the gap between germline ends came to 11 bases. This CDR3 contains 13 residues. As DNA, the CDR3 is TGTGCCAGCAGTGACAGGGCTCCCAACGAGCAGTACTTC. Protein product: CASSDRAPNEQYF.

V and J are TRBV6-5 and TRBJ2-7, with TRBD1 identical over 7 bases. The CDR3 contains 15 residues. Germline values: CDR1 MNHEY, CDR2 SVGAGI. Trimming at V came to 6 bases and at J to 3 bases, leaving 11 bases not matched to a gene. The CDR3 spells CASRLSGTANYEQYF. The CDR3 coding sequence is TGTGCCAGCAGGCTCTCCGGGACAGCTAACTACGAGCAGTACTTC.

Only one count was recorded for this clone. The chain is built from TRBV14 and TRBJ2-6; 9 bases are a match to TRBD2. The CDR3 extends over 18 amino acids. Trimming removed 1 base from V and 1 base from J; junction bases left unmatched: 5. Germline-derived CDR1 and CDR2 are SGHDN and FVKESK. The CDR3 loop reads CASSQVSGGGSGANVLTF. In DNA form, the CDR3 reads TGTGCCAGCAGCCAAGTTAGCGGGGGAGGATCTGGGGCCAACGTCCTGACTTTC.

V and J are TRBV11-2 and TRBJ2-7, with D perhaps TRBD2 (7 bases). The CDR3 loop spans 14 amino acids. CDR1 and CDR2 (germline): SGHAT, FQNNGV. The V and J ends lost 1 base and 11 bases respectively, with 18 bases between them. The CDR3 nucleotides read TGTGCCAGCAGCTTAGGGTCCGGAGGGGGGGAAGAGTACTTC. This translates into CASSLGSGGGEEYF.

The CDR3 DNA sequence: TGCGCCAGCGGCGGGGGGGCCGGGGAGACCCAGTACTTC. Its protein product is CASGGGAGETQYF. This chain uses TRBV4-3 with TRBJ2-5; TRBD2 aligns across 9 bases. V shed 8 bases, J shed 5 bases, and the junction held 6 bases outside the gene matches. In germline, CDR1 is LGHNA, CDR2 YSLEER. This CDR3 is built from 13 residues.